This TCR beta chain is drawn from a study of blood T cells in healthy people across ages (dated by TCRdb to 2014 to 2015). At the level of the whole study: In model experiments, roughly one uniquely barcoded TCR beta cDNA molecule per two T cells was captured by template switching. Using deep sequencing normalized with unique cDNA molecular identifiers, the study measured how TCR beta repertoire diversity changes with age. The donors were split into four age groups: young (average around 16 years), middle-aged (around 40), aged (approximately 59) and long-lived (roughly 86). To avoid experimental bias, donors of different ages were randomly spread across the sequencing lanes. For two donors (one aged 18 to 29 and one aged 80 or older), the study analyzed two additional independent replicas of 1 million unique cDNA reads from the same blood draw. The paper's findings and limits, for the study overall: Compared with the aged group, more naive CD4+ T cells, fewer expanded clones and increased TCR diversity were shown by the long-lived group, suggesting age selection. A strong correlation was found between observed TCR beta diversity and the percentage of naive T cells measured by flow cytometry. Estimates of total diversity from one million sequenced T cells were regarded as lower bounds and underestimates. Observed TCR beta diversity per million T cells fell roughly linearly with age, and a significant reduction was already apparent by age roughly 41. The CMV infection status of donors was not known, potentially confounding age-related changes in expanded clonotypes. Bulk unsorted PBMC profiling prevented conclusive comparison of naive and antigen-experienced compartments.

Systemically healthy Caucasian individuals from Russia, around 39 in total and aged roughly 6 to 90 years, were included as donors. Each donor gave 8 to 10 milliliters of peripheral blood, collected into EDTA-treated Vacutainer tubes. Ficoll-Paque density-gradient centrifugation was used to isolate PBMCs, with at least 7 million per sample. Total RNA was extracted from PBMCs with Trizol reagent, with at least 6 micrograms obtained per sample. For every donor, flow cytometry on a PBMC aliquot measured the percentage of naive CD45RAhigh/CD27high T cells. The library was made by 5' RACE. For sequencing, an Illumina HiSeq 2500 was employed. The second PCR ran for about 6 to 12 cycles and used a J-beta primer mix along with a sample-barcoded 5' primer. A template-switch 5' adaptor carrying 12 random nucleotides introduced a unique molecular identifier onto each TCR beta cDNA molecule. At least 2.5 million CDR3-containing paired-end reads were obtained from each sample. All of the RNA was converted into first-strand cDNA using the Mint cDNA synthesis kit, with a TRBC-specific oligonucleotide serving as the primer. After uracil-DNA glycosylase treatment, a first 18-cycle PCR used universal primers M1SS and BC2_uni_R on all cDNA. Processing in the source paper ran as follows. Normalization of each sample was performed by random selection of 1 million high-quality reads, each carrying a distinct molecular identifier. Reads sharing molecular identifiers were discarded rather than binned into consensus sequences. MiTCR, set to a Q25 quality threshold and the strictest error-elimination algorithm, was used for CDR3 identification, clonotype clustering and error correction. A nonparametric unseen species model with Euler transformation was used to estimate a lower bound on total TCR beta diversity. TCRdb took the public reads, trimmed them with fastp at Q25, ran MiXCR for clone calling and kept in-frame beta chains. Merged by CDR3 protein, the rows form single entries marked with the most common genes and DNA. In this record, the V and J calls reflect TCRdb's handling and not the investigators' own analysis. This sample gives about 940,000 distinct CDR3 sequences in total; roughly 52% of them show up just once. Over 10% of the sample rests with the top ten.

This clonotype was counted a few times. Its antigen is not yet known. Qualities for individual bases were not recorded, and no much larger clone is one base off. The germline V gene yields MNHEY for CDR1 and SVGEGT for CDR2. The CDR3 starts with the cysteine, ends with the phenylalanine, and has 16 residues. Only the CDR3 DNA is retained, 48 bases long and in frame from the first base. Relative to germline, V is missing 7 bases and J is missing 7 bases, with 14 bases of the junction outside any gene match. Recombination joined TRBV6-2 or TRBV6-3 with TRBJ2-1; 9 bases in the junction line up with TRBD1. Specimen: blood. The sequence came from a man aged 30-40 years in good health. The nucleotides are TGTGCCAGCAACGACGATAGGACAGGGGTTGGAAATGAGCAGTTCTTC. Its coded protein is CASNDDRTGVGNEQFF.